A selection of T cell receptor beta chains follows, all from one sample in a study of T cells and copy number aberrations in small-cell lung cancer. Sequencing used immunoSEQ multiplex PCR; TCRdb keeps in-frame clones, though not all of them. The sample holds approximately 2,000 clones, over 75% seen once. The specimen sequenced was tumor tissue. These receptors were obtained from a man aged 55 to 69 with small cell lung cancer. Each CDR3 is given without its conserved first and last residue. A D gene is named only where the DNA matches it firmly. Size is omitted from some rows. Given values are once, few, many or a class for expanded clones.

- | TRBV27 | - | ASSREAGDSNQPQH
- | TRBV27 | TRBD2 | ASSPRTSGRGWYNEQF
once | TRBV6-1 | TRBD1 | ASIRQGENEQF
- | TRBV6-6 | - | ASSPTRASQH
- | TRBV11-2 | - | ASSLGGGQLEAF
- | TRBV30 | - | AWTHRERETGELF
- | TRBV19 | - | ATSKGFSGLRAEQF
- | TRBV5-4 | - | ASSLEGSNQPQH
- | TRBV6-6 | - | ASSGGTQY
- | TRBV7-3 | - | ASSPQGGTDTQY
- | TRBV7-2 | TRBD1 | ASSQQGAPTGYT
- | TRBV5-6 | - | ASSSETGIMPNNEQF
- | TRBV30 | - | AWMTLGFEGYEQY
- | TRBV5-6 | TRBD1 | ASSSLGTGGQSNEKLF
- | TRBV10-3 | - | AISSGTSTDTQY
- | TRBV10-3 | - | ANRLGLDYGYT
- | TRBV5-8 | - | ASSLVSSTDTQY
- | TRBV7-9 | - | ASSSAWDLPYEQY
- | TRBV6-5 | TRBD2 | ASSYAGDRGTDTQY
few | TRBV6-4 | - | ASSAAERGEQF
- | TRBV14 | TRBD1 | ASSPGQGRAYEQY
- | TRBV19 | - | ASSTQGDSYEQY
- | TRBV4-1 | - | ASSMAKNRKTYGYT
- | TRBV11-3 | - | ASSFWQGNTGELF
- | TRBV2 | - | ASSRDSDEQY
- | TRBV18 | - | ASSPQEYTEAF
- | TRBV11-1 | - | ASSVRQAPYNEQF
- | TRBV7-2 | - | ASSAGTVGYT
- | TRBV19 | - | ASSIWQGLAGEQF
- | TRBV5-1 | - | ASSYSRDTNTDTQY
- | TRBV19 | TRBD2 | ASSSGLAGQETQY
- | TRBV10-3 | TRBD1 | AISPGQGGISDTQY
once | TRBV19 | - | ASRLDGYYGYT
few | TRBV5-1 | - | ASSLDRSITDTQY
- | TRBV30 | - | AWSVGEQY
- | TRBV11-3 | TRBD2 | ASSVRSGVVYEQY
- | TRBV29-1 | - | SVARAGDGYT
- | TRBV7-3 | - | ASSLTINNSPLH
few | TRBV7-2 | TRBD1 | ASSLAGQGGHEQF
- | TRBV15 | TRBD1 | ATSRDPGQPDQPQH
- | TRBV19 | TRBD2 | ASRRLAGTLETQY
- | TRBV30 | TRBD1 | AWSVKGGGYEQY
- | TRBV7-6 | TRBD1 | ASSLAGTVGVETQY
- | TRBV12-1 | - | ASSFGRTGDTEAF
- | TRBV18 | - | ASSPVSADTQY
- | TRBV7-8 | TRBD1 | ASSKGGNNQPQH
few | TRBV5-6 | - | ASSFYTEAF
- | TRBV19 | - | ASSIMTAGYEQY
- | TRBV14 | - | ASSQLRGTQY
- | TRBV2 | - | ASTKGEGNQPQH
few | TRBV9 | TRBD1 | ASSGRQGVQDTEAF
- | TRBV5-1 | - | ASSLGEGELF
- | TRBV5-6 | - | ASSLGSSYNSPLH
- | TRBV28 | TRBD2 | ASSFLSGTDTQY
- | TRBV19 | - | ASRAGGNNQPQH